These T cell receptor beta chains were read from a single sample in a study of EBV T-cell therapy then PD-1 blockade in nasopharyngeal carcinoma. Data came from immunoSEQ multiplex PCR; TCRdb stores just in-frame clones and leaves some out. The data contain 15,000 or so clones, 84% of them singletons. These receptors are not linked to any known antigen. This specimen consisted of CD8+ T cells from blood, obtained around day 100 from a patient whose treatment included autologous EBV-specific T cells and nivolumab. The receptors were gathered from a man in his forties or fifties with nasopharyngeal carcinoma. CDR3s include the opening cysteine and the closing phenylalanine or tryptophan. Fields, in order: V gene, D gene, J gene, clone size, CDR3 protein, CDR3 DNA. A D gene is named only where the DNA matches it firmly. The size of a clone is reported for some rows only, either as once, few or many, or as a class for expanded clones.

TRBV4-3	-	TRBJ1-6	-	CASSQDKGRESYNSPLHF	TGCGCCAGCAGCCAAGATAAGGGTCGGGAATCCTATAATTCACCCCTCCACTTT
TRBV27	-	TRBJ2-2	-	CASSFPTGELFF	TGTGCCAGCAGTTTCCCCACCGGGGAGCTGTTTTTT
TRBV14	-	TRBJ2-6	few	CASSQDWGPGANVLTF	TGTGCCAGCAGCCAAGATTGGGGGCCTGGGGCCAACGTCCTGACTTTC
TRBV6-5	-	TRBJ1-2	medium-sized	CASSGQGGTWGYTF	TGTGCCAGCAGCGGACAAGGAGGGACGTGGGGCTACACCTTC
TRBV4-2	TRBD1	TRBJ1-2	-	CASSQARVDRGAYGYTF	TGTGCCAGCAGCCAAGCCCGAGTGGACAGGGGGGCCTATGGCTACACCTTC
TRBV6-2/TRBV6-3	TRBD1	TRBJ2-1	-	CASSYPGQGRIEQFF	TGTGCCAGCAGTTATCCCGGACAGGGGCGAATTGAGCAGTTCTTC
TRBV12-3/TRBV12-4	-	TRBJ2-7	-	CASSPGRSEQYF	TGTGCCAGCAGCCCCGGACGTTCGGAGCAGTACTTC
TRBV15	-	TRBJ2-3	-	CATSGGLVTDTQYF	TGTGCCACCAGCGGTGGACTGGTCACAGATACGCAGTATTTT
TRBV15	TRBD2	TRBJ2-1	-	CATSSGSGRDEQFF	TGTGCCACCAGCAGTGGGTCCGGGAGGGATGAGCAGTTCTTC
TRBV5-1	-	TRBJ1-6	-	CASTQSNSPLHF	TGCGCCAGCACCCAATCCAATTCACCCCTCCACTTT
TRBV6-2/TRBV6-3	-	TRBJ2-2	-	CASSYGGETGELFF	TGTGCCAGCAGTTATGGCGGTGAAACCGGGGAGCTGTTTTTT
TRBV6-2/TRBV6-3	-	TRBJ2-7	-	CASSLGTFWEQYF	TGTGCCAGCAGTCTAGGGACCTTCTGGGAGCAGTACTTC
TRBV5-5	-	TRBJ2-1	few	CASSLGRLPSNEQFF	TGTGCCAGCAGCTTAGGTAGGCTGCCCTCCAATGAGCAGTTCTTC
TRBV13	TRBD1	TRBJ1-1	-	CASSVTGQLNTEAFF	TGTGCCAGCAGCGTTACGGGACAGTTGAACACTGAAGCTTTCTTT
TRBV6-4	TRBD2	TRBJ2-3	-	CASSWTSGPTDTQYF	TGTGCCAGCTCCTGGACTAGCGGGCCCACAGATACGCAGTATTTT
TRBV28	-	TRBJ1-5	-	CASSLIGFSNQPQHF	TGTGCCAGCAGTTTGATAGGGTTTAGCAATCAGCCCCAGCATTTT
TRBV4-3	-	TRBJ2-7	-	CASSPGLGKYEQYF	TGCGCCAGCAGCCCCGGTTTGGGGAAGTACGAGCAGTACTTC
TRBV19	TRBD1	TRBJ1-2	-	CATSLPWTGGADGYTF	TGTGCCACCTCACTGCCATGGACAGGGGGCGCTGATGGCTACACCTTC
TRBV13	-	TRBJ1-5	-	CASSLRGANQPQHF	TGTGCCAGCAGCCTAAGGGGCGCCAATCAGCCCCAGCATTTT
TRBV9	TRBD1	TRBJ1-4	once	CASSGTGNEKLFF	TGTGCCAGCAGCGGGACAGGGAATGAAAAACTGTTTTTT
TRBV6-1	-	TRBJ1-1	-	CASSTTGSTEAFF	TGTGCCAGCAGCACTACAGGGTCCACTGAAGCTTTCTTT
TRBV9	-	TRBJ2-3	once	CASSVEWRPEVDTQYF	TGTGCCAGCAGCGTAGAATGGAGGCCGGAGGTAGATACGCAGTATTTT
TRBV6-2/TRBV6-3	-	TRBJ2-3	-	CASSYTATDTQYF	TGTGCCAGCAGTTACACGGCTACAGATACGCAGTATTTT
TRBV3-1/TRBV3-2	TRBD2	TRBJ2-4	-	CASSQDGTKKGKNIQYF	TGTGCCAGCAGCCAAGATGGGACTAAAAAGGGCAAAAACATTCAGTACTTC
TRBV7-9	-	TRBJ2-7	once	CASSYARGYEQYF	TGTGCCAGCAGCTATGCGCGGGGCTACGAGCAGTACTTC
TRBV7-9	TRBD1	TRBJ1-5	-	CASSFPGTGTPQHF	TGTGCCAGCAGCTTCCCCGGGACAGGGACGCCCCAGCATTTT
TRBV11-1	-	TRBJ2-2	-	CASSSGTGELFF	TGTGCCAGCAGCTCGGGCACCGGGGAGCTGTTTTTT